The 2 T cell receptor beta chains in this list originate from one sample, sequenced in a study of OX40 agonist ivuxolimab in advanced cancers. The method was the immunoSEQ multiplex PCR assay. Held by TCRdb, this immuneACCESS table contains in-frame sequences only and omits some clones. Under half of the omission traces to an unresolved V gene where checked; the cause of the rest is unknown. For this sample the table gives about 79,000 clones, of which roughly 88% were detected only once. The ten largest clones add up to 4.1% of the sample. The specimen comprised CD4+ or CD8+ T cells sorted from blood, sampled in a trial of the OX40 agonist ivuxolimab. The receptors come from an adult with an advanced solid tumor such as melanoma, head and neck, liver or kidney cancer.

This sequence joins TRBV14 and TRBJ2-1; TRBD2 matches at 9 bases. CDR3 length: 15 amino acids. Germline CDR1 and CDR2: SGHDN and FVKESK. Losses at the gene ends were 3 bases for V and 7 bases for J; bases not matched to a gene: 7. The CDR3 protein is CASSQLTSGANEQFF. CDR3 sequence (DNA): TGTGCCAGCAGCCAGCTGACTAGCGGAGCAAATGAGCAGTTCTTC.

The V and J genes are TRBV9 and TRBJ1-4, with unresolved D. Trimming left V 0 bases short and J 7 bases short, with 13 bases between. Germline loops: CDR1 SGDLS, CDR2 YYNGEE. The CDR3 is 15 residues long. CDR3 protein: CASSVATGSGEKLFF. CDR3 nucleotide sequence: TGTGCCAGCAGCGTAGCGACGGGAAGTGGTGAAAAACTGTTTTTT.